These T cell receptor beta chains were read from a single sample in a study of CD8 T cells in ankylosing spondylitis. TCRdb re-called the 5' RACE reads through MiXCR, storing one row per CDR3 protein. Of about 24,000 distinct CDR3 sequences detected, about 15% appear once; the ten largest clones hold 28%. The source material was blood. The receptors stem from a male donor with ankylosing spondylitis or in good health (not recorded which). The CDR3 runs from the conserved cysteine through the conserved F or W. Each record gives: D gene, clone size, V gene, J gene, CDR3 length, CDR3 DNA, CDR3 protein. A D gene is named only where the DNA matches it firmly. Clone size is given for some rows only: seen once, a few or many times, or a class if the clone is expanded.

D: -
size: -
V: TRBV10-2
J: TRBJ1-3
length: 12
DNA: TGCGCCAGCAGCAGACCCGGGGATACCATATATTTT
CDR3: CASSRPGDTIYF

D: TRBD2
size: -
V: TRBV12-3/TRBV12-4
J: TRBJ2-2
length: 16
DNA: TGTGCCAGCAGCCTAGATTTTAGCGGGAGGATCGGGGAGCTGTTTTTT
CDR3: CASSLDFSGRIGELFF

D: -
size: many
V: TRBV7-2
J: TRBJ1-1
length: 18
DNA: TGTGCCAGCAGCCCCCCGTGGGGGGCCAGGGGAATGAACACTGAAGCTTTCTTT
CDR3: CASSPPWGARGMNTEAFF

D: TRBD2
size: few
V: TRBV4-1
J: TRBJ2-1
length: 17
DNA: TGCGCCAGCAGCCTTGGGCGGGCTAGCGGGACCATCAGGGAGCAGTTCTTC
CDR3: CASSLGRASGTIREQFF

D: -
size: -
V: TRBV29-1
J: TRBJ1-2
length: 11
DNA: TGCAGCGCGTCCTTGCTGGGTGGCTACACCTTC
CDR3: CSASLLGGYTF

D: TRBD1
size: few
V: TRBV28
J: TRBJ1-5
length: 15
DNA: TGTGCCAGCAGTTCGGACAGGGGGTTGTATCAGCCCCAGCATTTT
CDR3: CASSSDRGLYQPQHF

D: TRBD2
size: few
V: TRBV28
J: TRBJ2-4
length: 16
DNA: TGTGCCAGCAGTTTAGATGTGGCGGGGGGTATAAACATTCAGTACTTC
CDR3: CASSLDVAGGINIQYF

D: -
size: few
V: TRBV20-1
J: TRBJ2-4
length: 14
DNA: TGCAGTGCTACTGGGGGGCAGGCCAAAAACATTCAGTACTTC
CDR3: CSATGGQAKNIQYF

D: -
size: few
V: TRBV7-2
J: TRBJ1-3
length: 16
DNA: TGTGCCAGCAGCTCTAGCGACAGGATCTCTGGAAACACCATATATTTT
CDR3: CASSSSDRISGNTIYF

D: -
size: many
V: TRBV10-3
J: TRBJ2-1
length: 12
DNA: TGTGCCATCAGTGAGTCGGGGGATGAGCAGTTCTTC
CDR3: CAISESGDEQFF

D: -
size: many
V: TRBV7-2
J: TRBJ2-5
length: 15
DNA: TGTGCCAGCAGCTTAATTCCCCTAGCTGAGGAGACCCAGTACTTC
CDR3: CASSLIPLAEETQYF

D: -
size: many
V: TRBV29-1
J: TRBJ2-7
length: 12
DNA: TGCAGCGTTAGTAGGGGGACCTACGAGCAGTACTTC
CDR3: CSVSRGTYEQYF

D: -
size: many
V: TRBV7-2
J: TRBJ1-1
length: 13
DNA: TGTGCCAGCAGCGCCTCAAAGAACACTGAAGCTTTCTTT
CDR3: CASSASKNTEAFF

D: -
size: -
V: TRBV7-6
J: TRBJ2-7
length: 17
DNA: TGTGCCAGCAGCTTAGTGTCAGGAGTTAGTAGTACCTACGAGCAGTACTTC
CDR3: CASSLVSGVSSTYEQYF

D: TRBD2
size: few
V: TRBV6-2/TRBV6-3
J: TRBJ2-1
length: 17
DNA: TGTGCCAGCAGTCCTAGACTAGGACTAGTTTCCTACAATGAGCAGTTCTTC
CDR3: CASSPRLGLVSYNEQFF

D: TRBD2
size: many
V: TRBV12-3/TRBV12-4
J: TRBJ2-1
length: 13
DNA: TGTGCCAGCAGACTAGCGGGTGGCTATGAGCAGTTCTTC
CDR3: CASRLAGGYEQFF

D: -
size: -
V: TRBV20-1
J: TRBJ2-7
length: 13
DNA: TGCAGTGCCCAACAGGGTGGCGCCTACGAGCAGTACTTC
CDR3: CSAQQGGAYEQYF